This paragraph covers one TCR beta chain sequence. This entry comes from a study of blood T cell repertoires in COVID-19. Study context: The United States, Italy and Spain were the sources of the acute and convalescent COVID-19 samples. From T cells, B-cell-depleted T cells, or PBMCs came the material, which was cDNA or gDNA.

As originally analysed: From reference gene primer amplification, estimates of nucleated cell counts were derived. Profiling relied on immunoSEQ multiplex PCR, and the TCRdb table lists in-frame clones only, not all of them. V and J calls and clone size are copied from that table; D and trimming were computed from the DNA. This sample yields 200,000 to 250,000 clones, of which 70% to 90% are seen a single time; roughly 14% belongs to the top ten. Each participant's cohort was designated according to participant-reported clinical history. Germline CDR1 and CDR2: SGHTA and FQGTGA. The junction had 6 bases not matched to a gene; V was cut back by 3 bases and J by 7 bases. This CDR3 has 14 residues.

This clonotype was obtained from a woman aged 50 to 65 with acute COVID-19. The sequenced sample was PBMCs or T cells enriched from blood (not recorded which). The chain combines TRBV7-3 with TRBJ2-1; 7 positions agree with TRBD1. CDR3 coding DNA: TGTGCCAGCAGCTTCCTCGAGGGGGCGAATGAGCAGTTCTTC. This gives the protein CASSFLEGANEQFF.